Listed here are 8 T cell receptor beta chains from one sample, sequenced in a study of blood T cell repertoires in COVID-19. Assay: immunoSEQ multiplex PCR; the TCRdb copy retains only in-frame clones and omits some. This repertoire shows about 190,000 clones, 65% to 80% found once; its top ten account for approximately 15%. The sequenced sample was peripheral blood. These TCRs come from a man in his fifties who had recovered from COVID-19.

This chain connects TRBV5-1 to TRBJ1-1; D remains ambiguous. V was cut by 3 bases and J by 1 base, with 10 bases left in between. Germline CDR1 is SGHRS and CDR2 is YFSETQ. The CDR3 runs 14 residues. CDR3 DNA sequence: TGCGCCAGCAGCTATTTTGGGAGGAACACTGAAGCTTTCTTT. Its translation is CASSYFGRNTEAFF.

V is TRBV5-1 and J is TRBJ1-1, with 12 bases that match TRBD1. CDR1 is SGHRS, CDR2 YFSETQ, per germline. CDR3 size: 13 residues. Unmatched junction bases numbered 5, after V lost 5 bases and J lost 9 bases. The CDR3: CASRRGQGAQAFF. The CDR3 DNA sequence: TGCGCCAGCAGACGGGGACAGGGGGCGCAAGCTTTCTTT.

The chain employs TRBV6-6 and TRBJ2-3, with 8 bases that match TRBD1. The germline gives CDR1 MNHNY, CDR2 SVGAGI (reference sequence). Trimming took 5 bases from V and 0 from J; bases not matched to a gene: 13. The CDR3 consists of 18 residues. DNA of the CDR3: TGTGCCAGCAGTCCCCGGGGGACAGGATTCACTAGCACAGATACGCAGTATTTT. Translated: CASSPRGTGFTSTDTQYF.

The rearrangement joins TRBV7-2 to TRBJ2-1; a possible D gene is TRBD2 (6 bases). V was shortened by 5 bases and J by 3 bases, with 11 bases between the two germline ends. Germline-derived CDR1 and CDR2 are SGHTA and FQGNSA. This CDR3 contains 14 residues. This CDR3 reads CASSQPRDYNEQFF. The CDR3 DNA follows: TGTGCCAGCAGCCAGCCGCGGGACTACAATGAGCAGTTCTTC.

V is TRBV30 and J is TRBJ2-2, with D possibly being TRBD1 (5 bases). CDR1 is GTSNPN and CDR2 is SVGIG in the germline V gene (reference sequence). V lost 2 bases and J lost 3, with 10 bases in between. The CDR3 consists of 14 residues. In DNA form, the CDR3 reads TGTGCCTGGAGTAGGACAAGACACACCGGGGAGCTGTTTTTT. Its translation: CAWSRTRHTGELFF.

The chain uses TRBV5-4 and TRBJ2-7, with 10 positions matching TRBD1. This CDR3 comprises 14 residues. V dropped 2 bases and J dropped 3; count of bases not matched to a gene: 2. Germline values: CDR1 SGHNT, CDR2 YYREEE (reference sequence). The CDR3 is CASSFRDRGYEQYF. CDR3 nucleotides: TGTGCCAGCAGCTTCCGGGACAGGGGCTACGAGCAGTACTTC.

The chain is built from TRBV7-2 and TRBJ2-5, with a possible D match to TRBD2 (6 bases). CDR1 and CDR2 from the germline V gene are SGHTA and FQGNSA. V was cut by 0 bases and J by 2 bases, with 7 bases left in between. This CDR3 contains 14 residues. This CDR3 reads CASSLAGGQETQYF. CDR3 sequence (DNA): TGTGCCAGCAGCTTAGCCGGGGGTCAAGAGACCCAGTACTTC.

The rearrangement links TRBV5-8 to TRBJ2-1; TRBD2 matches 7 bases. The CDR3 is made up of 14 amino acids. The J segment lost 0 bases and the V segment lost 10 bases, leaving 7 bases of the junction unmatched. Germline assignment: CDR1 SGHTS and CDR2 YDEGEE. Here the CDR3 reads CAHQLATSYNEQFF. The CDR3 bases are TGTGCCCACCAACTAGCGACCTCCTACAATGAGCAGTTCTTC.